This T cell receptor beta chain was observed in a study of cytomegalovirus exposure and HLA in healthy donors. This clone was counted a single time. Its target is not known. The V gene end was trimmed by 5 bases and the J gene end by 0 bases; junction bases not matched to a gene: 3. This CDR3 has 14 amino acids. Per the germline V gene, CDR1 is SGHNT and CDR2 is YYREEE (reference sequence). Study outcomes and limitations: Earlier analysis found most TCR beta V segments productive about 87% or about 30% of the time.

The PCR used 60 Vbeta and 13 Jbeta primers. The assay was immunoSEQ multiplex PCR, and TCRdb's table has in-frame clones only and misses some. The table shows approximately 110,000 clones, with about 79% occurring only once. The rearrangement links TRBV5-4 to TRBJ2-7, with 9 bases identical to TRBD1. Sequencing was done on a sample of PBMCs. The sequence came from a man aged 45-65 years in good health and CMV-seropositive. The CDR3 loop is CASRRTGDSYEQYF. The CDR3 nucleotides read TGTGCCAGCAGAAGGACAGGGGACTCCTACGAGCAGTACTTC.